This passage covers 20 T cell receptor beta chains from one sample sequenced in a study of shared clonotypes between healthy human individuals. Assay: immunoSEQ multiplex PCR; the TCRdb copy retains only in-frame clones and omits some. The sample yields 2,100,000 or so clones, approximately 96% seen once. Sequenced input: naive CD4+ T cells sorted from blood. The subset here: CD45RA+ positively selected. The origin of the receptors is a man aged 18 to 35 in good health.

V usage is TRBV6-5 and J usage is TRBJ2-6; D gene unclear. This CDR3 spans 15 amino acids. The V end was cut by 4 bases, the J end by 0 bases, with 7 bases between. Per germline, CDR1 MNHEY and CDR2 SVGAGI. CDR3 nucleotide sequence: TGTGCCAGCAGTTTAGTACCCTCTGGGGCCAACGTCCTGACTTTC. This encodes CASSLVPSGANVLTF.

The V gene is TRBV4-2, the J gene TRBJ2-3; 7 bases line up with TRBD2. The junction had 6 bases not matched to a gene; V was cut back by 4 bases and J by 5 bases. CDR3 length: 14 amino acids. Looked up from germline, CDR1 is LGHNA and CDR2 is YNFKEQ. CDR3 sequence: CASSPGEGQDTQYF. CDR3 DNA sequence: TGTGCCAGCAGCCCTGGGGAGGGCCAAGATACGCAGTATTTT.

The chain joins TRBV30 to TRBJ1-2, with TRBD1 matching 7 bases. The junction had 14 bases not matched to a gene; V was cut back by 4 bases and J by 3 bases. CDR3 length: 16 residues. From germline, CDR1 is GTSNPN and CDR2 SVGIG (reference sequence). The CDR3 DNA follows: TGTGCCTGGAACGGGGGTGGGACAGTGGACCACTATGGCTACACCTTC. Encoded protein: CAWNGGGTVDHYGYTF.

The chain joins TRBV6-5 to TRBJ1-2, with D perhaps matching TRBD1 (5 bases). The ends were cut back, 0 bases at V and 10 bases at J, with 9 bases in the middle. The CDR3 has 12 residues. In germline, CDR1 is MNHEY, CDR2 SVGAGI. The chain's CDR3 is CASSYSKGNYTF. The CDR3 DNA follows: TGTGCCAGCAGTTACTCGAAGGGGAACTACACCTTC.

V usage is TRBV5-1 and J usage is TRBJ2-7; 9 positions match TRBD1. This CDR3 has 14 residues. Looked up from germline, CDR1 is SGHRS and CDR2 is YFSETQ. V lost 4 bases to trimming and J lost 4 bases; unmatched junction nucleotides: 6. As DNA, the CDR3 is TGCGCCAGCAGCAAACAGGGGGCTGAATACGAGCAGTACTTC. It is translated as CASSKQGAEYEQYF.

In its sample, this clone was seen once. This rearrangement joins TRBV5-1 to TRBJ1-1; D is ambiguous. V lost 0 bases and J 1 base, leaving 10 bases between the germline ends. The germline V gene encodes CDR1 SGHRS and CDR2 YFSETQ. This CDR3 is built from 15 residues. CDR3 DNA sequence: TGCGCCAGCAGCTTGGATGGCGTGGGGAACACTGAAGCTTTCTTT. Translated, it gives CASSLDGVGNTEAFF.

This chain uses TRBV25-1 with TRBJ1-1; 7 bases are shared with TRBD1. The V gene's germline CDR1 is MGHDK and CDR2 SYGVNS. Germline trimming cut 5 bases from V and 1 base from J; bases unmatched to any gene: 4. The CDR3 is 14 amino acids. The chain's CDR3 is CASSKGQPNTEAFF. The CDR3 nucleotides read TGTGCCAGCAGTAAGGGACAGCCGAACACTGAAGCTTTCTTT.

The chain has TRBV5-1 and TRBJ2-2, with 7 bases matching TRBD2. This CDR3 is built from 16 residues. V lost 4 bases, J lost 4 bases, and 10 bases stayed unmatched. Germline V lookup: CDR1 SGHRS, CDR2 YFSETQ. Here the CDR3 DNA reads TGCGCCAGCAGCCTTCTCAGCGGGACGGGCACCGGGGAGCTGTTTTTT. It yields the protein CASSLLSGTGTGELFF.

This chain connects TRBV6-6 to TRBJ1-2, with 10 bases that match TRBD1. The ends lost 6 bases at V and 6 bases at J; junction bases unmatched: 7. The germline V gene encodes CDR1 MNHNY and CDR2 SVGAGI (reference sequence). The CDR3 spans 14 residues. The CDR3 DNA follows: TGTGCCAGCAGAACAGACAGGGGGCATAATGGCTACACCTTC. Translation gives CASRTDRGHNGYTF.

The gene calls are TRBV19 and TRBJ1-5; D is undetermined. This CDR3 has 16 amino acids. V was shortened by 3 bases and J by 4 bases, with 16 bases between the two germline ends. Germline V CDR1 and CDR2: LNHDA, SQIVND (reference sequence). CDR3 DNA: TGTGCCAGTAGTATCGGGAAGGGAGTAAAGAATCAGCCCCAGCATTTT. Protein product: CASSIGKGVKNQPQHF.

Concerning this clone itself: The junction departs from the called germline gene at one end, perhaps through a read error. This rearrangement joins TRBV2 to TRBJ1-4; possibly TRBD1 for D (6 bases). The CDR3 spans 15 residues. Germline CDR1 reads SNHLY; CDR2 reads FYNNEI. The CDR3, as DNA: TGTGCCAGCAGTTCCTGGGGGCTAACTGATGAAAAACTGTTTTTT. Translation gives CASSSWGLTDEKLFF.

This clone was picked up one time. The chain carries TRBV6-7 and TRBJ1-1, with D hard to call. TRBV6-7 counts as an open reading frame of uncertain function. CDR3 length: 17 amino acids. Trimming took 2 bases from V and 0 from J, leaving 16 bases between them. The DNA for the CDR3 is TGTGCCAGCAGTTACCATCGAGGTAGAAGAATGAACACTGAAGCTTTCTTT. This encodes CASSYHRGRRMNTEAFF.

V and J are TRBV30 and TRBJ1-6; D is uncertain. The CDR3 has 15 residues. Trimming left V 7 bases short and J 0 bases short, with 13 bases between. CDR1 and CDR2 from the germline V gene are GTSNPN and SVGIG (reference sequence). The chain's CDR3 is CAFALLNSYNSPLHF. CDR3 DNA sequence: TGTGCCTTTGCCCTCCTAAACTCCTATAATTCACCCCTCCACTTT.

This sequence joins TRBV5-4 and TRBJ2-5; 9 bases are shared with TRBD2. This CDR3 has 15 residues. The junction had 7 bases not matched to a gene; V was cut back by 2 bases and J by 5 bases. Per the germline V gene, CDR1 is SGHNT and CDR2 is YYREEE (reference sequence). The CDR3 sequence: CASSLSGGRGETQYF. The CDR3 bases are TGTGCCAGCAGCTTAAGCGGGGGGAGAGGGGAGACCCAGTACTTC.

The rearrangement uses TRBV7-3 and TRBJ2-1, with D possibly being TRBD1 (6 bases). CDR3 size: 13 residues. The germline gives CDR1 SGHTA, CDR2 FQGTGA. The V gene lost 3 bases and the J gene lost 6 bases, with 9 bases spanning the gap. This CDR3 reads CASSFTGPNEQFF. The CDR3 coding sequence is TGTGCCAGCAGCTTTACAGGGCCCAATGAGCAGTTCTTC.

The chain employs TRBV2 and TRBJ2-7; D is uncertain. The CDR3 has 11 amino acids. V was clipped by 6 bases and J by 4 bases, with 7 bases between them. Germline assignment: CDR1 SNHLY and CDR2 FYNNEI. The DNA of the CDR3 is TGTGCCAGCAGAGAAAAGTACGAGCAGTACTTC. This codes for CASREKYEQYF. The whole variable domain, filled in from reference TRBV2 and TRBJ2-7, reads EPEVTQTPSHQVTQMGQEVILRCVPISNHLYFYWYRQILGQKVEFLVSFYNNEISEKSEIFDDQFSVERPDGSNFTLKIRSTKLEDSAMYFCASREKYEQYFGPGTRLTVT.

J is TRBJ2-3 and V is TRBV7-9; 8 nucleotides line up with TRBD1. Germline lookup yields CDR1 SEHNR and CDR2 FQNEAQ (reference sequence). This CDR3 has 16 amino acids. V lost 1 base and J lost 7; bases outside the gene matches: 10. CDR3: CASSLGEADRGHTQYF. CDR3 nucleotide sequence: TGTGCCAGCAGCTTAGGAGAAGCAGACAGGGGTCATACGCAGTATTTT.

This chain links TRBV7-2 with TRBJ1-5; D gene unclear. Germline V gene sequence: CDR1 SGHTA, CDR2 FQGNSA. This CDR3 is 15 amino acids long. V was cut by 2 bases and J by 2 bases, with 10 bases left in between. The CDR3 DNA reads as TGTGCCAGCAGCTTACTTTGGAGGGGCAATCAGCCCCAGCATTTT. Its translation is CASSLLWRGNQPQHF.

Concerning this clone: One junction end disagrees with the germline gene, perhaps due to a read error. This chain links TRBV11-2 with TRBJ2-7; perhaps TRBD2 as D (5 bases). CDR1 and CDR2 from the germline V gene are SGHAT and FQNNGV. The CDR3 runs 12 residues. The DNA of the CDR3 is TGTGCCAGCAGCTTAGGTGTGGGCCAGAGGAGGTTC. As protein: CASSLGVGQRRF.

The rearrangement uses TRBV5-5 and TRBJ1-5, with unresolved D. CDR1 is SGHKS, CDR2 YYEKEE, per germline (reference sequence). The germline V and J ends were trimmed by 0 bases and 0 bases, with 4 bases remaining between them. The length of the CDR3 is 14 residues. The CDR3: CASSLGYSNQPQHF. CDR3 bases: TGTGCCAGCAGCTTGGGATATAGCAATCAGCCCCAGCATTTT.